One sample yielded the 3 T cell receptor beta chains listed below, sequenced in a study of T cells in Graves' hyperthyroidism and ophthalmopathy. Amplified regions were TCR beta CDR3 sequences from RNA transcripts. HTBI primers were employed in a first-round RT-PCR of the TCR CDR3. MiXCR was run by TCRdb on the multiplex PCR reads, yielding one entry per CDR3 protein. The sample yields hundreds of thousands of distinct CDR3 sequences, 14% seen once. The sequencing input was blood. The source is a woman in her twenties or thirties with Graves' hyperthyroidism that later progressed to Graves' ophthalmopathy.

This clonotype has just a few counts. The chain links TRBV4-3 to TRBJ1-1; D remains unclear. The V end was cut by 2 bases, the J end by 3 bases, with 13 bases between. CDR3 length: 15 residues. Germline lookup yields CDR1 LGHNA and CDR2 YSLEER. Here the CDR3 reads CASSQSAAAHTEAFF. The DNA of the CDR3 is TGCGCCAGCAGCCAATCCGCGGCGGCGCACACTGAAGCTTTCTTT.

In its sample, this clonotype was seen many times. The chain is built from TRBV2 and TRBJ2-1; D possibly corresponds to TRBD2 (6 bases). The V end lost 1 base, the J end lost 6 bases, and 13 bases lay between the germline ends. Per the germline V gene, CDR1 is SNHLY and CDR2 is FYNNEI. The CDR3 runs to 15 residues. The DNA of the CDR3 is TGTGCCAGCAGTGAAGATTTACTAGCTGGCAATGAGCAGTTCTTC. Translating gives CASSEDLLAGNEQFF.

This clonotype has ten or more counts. Here the CDR3 DNA reads TGTGCCAGCAGCTTTCTAGGCACAGATACGCAGTATTTT. Residues: CASSFLGTDTQYF. V usage is TRBV9 and J usage is TRBJ2-3; no definite D call. Looked up from germline, CDR1 is SGDLS and CDR2 is YYNGEE. CDR3 size: 13 residues. Trimming shortened V by 4 bases and J by 1 base, and 7 bases separated the two germline ends.